The entry below describes one TCR beta chain. Antigen: not known. These data are taken from a study of identical twins. Study results and caveats: Cross-sectional statistics, not tracking of the same donors, supported the conclusions. Out-of-frame alpha sequences shared by twins were enriched for low generation probability.

V was pared by 5 bases and J by 1 base, with 18 bases between. Germline V gives CDR1 MNHNY, CDR2 SVGAGI (reference sequence). This CDR3 has 16 residues. TCRdb called the 5' RACE reads again in MiXCR, with one record for every CDR3 protein. The table includes more than 1.5 million distinct CDR3 sequences, more than 30% detected once. This chain uses TRBV6-6 with TRBJ2-7; a possible D gene is TRBD2 (5 bases). This TCR came from a newborn girl in good health. The sample consisted of cord blood. CDR3 sequence reads: CASSGSSQLTSYEQYF. The CDR3 DNA reads as TGTGCCAGCAGTGGATCTAGCCAACTAACTTCCTACGAGCAGTACTTC.